A selection of T cell receptor beta chains follows, all from one sample in a study of blood T cell repertoires in COVID-19. Assay: immunoSEQ multiplex PCR; the TCRdb copy retains only in-frame clones and omits some. The table lists just under 250,000 clones, approximately 83% of them singletons. Material: peripheral blood. Receptors originate from a woman in her 30s who had recovered from COVID-19. CDR3s include the opening cysteine and the closing phenylalanine or tryptophan. Fields, in order: V gene, J gene, CDR3 protein.

v_call: TRBV7-6; j_call: TRBJ2-1; cdr3_aa: CASSPVRGQGSNEQFF
v_call: TRBV2; j_call: TRBJ1-6; cdr3_aa: CASITGQLYSPLHF
v_call: TRBV5-1; j_call: TRBJ2-7; cdr3_aa: CASSPGQGLYEQYF
v_call: TRBV15; j_call: TRBJ2-1; cdr3_aa: CATSGSLQGDGFF
v_call: TRBV7-2; j_call: TRBJ2-3; cdr3_aa: CASSVAGGSTDTQYF
v_call: TRBV9; j_call: TRBJ1-6; cdr3_aa: CASSVGQGRSYNSPLHF
v_call: TRBV7-9; j_call: TRBJ1-4; cdr3_aa: CASSHARSSYSGKLFF
v_call: TRBV10-3; j_call: TRBJ1-4; cdr3_aa: CAISDPESNEKLFF
v_call: TRBV5-6; j_call: TRBJ2-5; cdr3_aa: CASSELTSGGREETQYF
v_call: TRBV5-5; j_call: TRBJ2-7; cdr3_aa: CASSLWDTNYEQYF
v_call: TRBV3-1/TRBV3-2; j_call: TRBJ1-5; cdr3_aa: CASSQSQKANQPQHF
v_call: TRBV30; j_call: TRBJ2-3; cdr3_aa: CAWSESASTDTQYF
v_call: TRBV5-5; j_call: TRBJ1-1; cdr3_aa: CASSLGQWYEAFF
v_call: TRBV5-4; j_call: TRBJ1-2; cdr3_aa: CASSSGTAHYTF
v_call: TRBV7-2; j_call: TRBJ2-7; cdr3_aa: CASSLDLRLAGRSYEQYF
v_call: TRBV11-3; j_call: TRBJ2-2; cdr3_aa: CASSLGGQGAGELFF
v_call: TRBV19; j_call: TRBJ2-1; cdr3_aa: CASKGVRPQEHNEQFF
v_call: TRBV6-5; j_call: TRBJ1-3; cdr3_aa: CASSYSTGPGNTIYF
v_call: TRBV15; j_call: TRBJ2-7; cdr3_aa: CATSRERQGLNYEQYF
v_call: TRBV5-1; j_call: TRBJ2-2; cdr3_aa: CASSPSGGPVTGELFF
v_call: TRBV6-1; j_call: TRBJ1-4; cdr3_aa: CASSEAEKGGEKLFF
v_call: TRBV9; j_call: TRBJ2-1; cdr3_aa: CASSEGAYNEQFF
v_call: TRBV3-1/TRBV3-2; j_call: TRBJ2-1; cdr3_aa: CASSQDYLEYNEQFF
v_call: TRBV2; j_call: TRBJ1-2; cdr3_aa: CASREQGASYGYTF
v_call: TRBV2; j_call: TRBJ1-3; cdr3_aa: CASSELYSGNTIYF
v_call: TRBV2; j_call: TRBJ2-7; cdr3_aa: CASNPGILVGEQYF
v_call: TRBV30; j_call: TRBJ1-4; cdr3_aa: CAWSSGGEKLFF
v_call: TRBV19; j_call: TRBJ1-2; cdr3_aa: CASSITGNNYGYTF
v_call: TRBV7-6; j_call: TRBJ2-3; cdr3_aa: CASSLGQSGGNTDTQYF
v_call: TRBV19; j_call: TRBJ2-7; cdr3_aa: CASSVGAPYEQYF
v_call: TRBV5-4; j_call: TRBJ1-1; cdr3_aa: CASRTGTGGTEAFF
v_call: TRBV6-2/TRBV6-3; j_call: TRBJ1-1; cdr3_aa: CASSYTTGSGSTVEAFF
v_call: TRBV5-1; j_call: TRBJ1-3; cdr3_aa: CASSLEESSGNTIYF
v_call: TRBV28; j_call: TRBJ2-7; cdr3_aa: CASSLFRGREQYF
v_call: TRBV7-2; j_call: TRBJ2-4; cdr3_aa: CASSQSGVATKNIQYF
v_call: TRBV14; j_call: TRBJ2-1; cdr3_aa: CASSQIQGAYNEQFF
v_call: TRBV7-9; j_call: TRBJ1-2; cdr3_aa: CASSPGPGYGYTF